The 11 T cell receptor beta chains presented below share a single source sample, sequenced in a study of cytomegalovirus exposure and HLA in healthy donors. Use of 60 Vbeta and 13 Jbeta primers characterized the PCR. Using immunoSEQ multiplex PCR, the repertoire was profiled, and TCRdb retains in-frame clones only, with some absent. The sample has roughly 180,000 clones, 80% to 90% seen once. The material sequenced was PBMCs. These receptors were collected from a girl between 5 and 17 years old in good health and CMV-seropositive.

This clone was counted a single time. The V and J genes are TRBV6-6 and TRBJ1-1; D call uncertain. Germline loops: CDR1 MNHNY, CDR2 SVGAGI (reference sequence). The V and J ends lost 4 bases and 1 base respectively, with 16 bases between them. The CDR3 sequence is 16 residues long. CDR3 loop: CASSLASIIRNTEAFF. Here the CDR3 DNA reads TGTGCCAGCAGTTTGGCCTCCATCATAAGGAACACTGAAGCTTTCTTT.

The chain recombines TRBV21-1 with TRBJ1-2. TRBV21-1 is shown as a pseudogene. The CDR3 has 11 amino acids. For the CDR3, the DNA is TGTGCCAGCAGCAAAGACTGTGGCTACACCTTC. It encodes CASSKDCGYTF.

The rearrangement links TRBV29-1 to TRBJ2-1; 7 nucleotides match TRBD1. The CDR3 is 15 residues long. The V and J ends lost 6 bases and 4 bases, in that order; junction bases with no gene match: 12. CDR1 SQVTM and CDR2 ANQGSEA come from the germline V gene. CDR3 in amino acids: CSVTLRDSFYNEQFF. The CDR3 DNA is TGCAGCGTCACCCTTAGGGACAGCTTTTACAATGAGCAGTTCTTC.

The chain is built from TRBV6-6 and TRBJ2-3, with 7 bases identical to TRBD2. The CDR3 contains 14 residues. Germline V CDR1 and CDR2: MNHNY, SVGAGI (reference sequence). Trimming at V came to 6 bases and at J to 0 bases, leaving 3 bases not matched to a gene. This chain's CDR3 is CASRKAGSTDTQYF. In DNA, the CDR3 is TGTGCCAGCAGAAAAGCGGGGAGCACAGATACGCAGTATTTT.

The DNA of the CDR3 is TGTGCCAGCAGGGACAGGAGAGACACAGATACGCAGTATTTT. Its protein is CASRDRRDTDTQYF. V gene TRBV6-5 combines with J gene TRBJ2-3; TRBD1 agrees at 7 bases. The ends lost 6 bases at V and 2 bases at J; junction bases unmatched: 5. CDR1 MNHEY and CDR2 SVGAGI come from the germline V gene. This CDR3 has 14 residues.

The table lists this clone with a few counts. The same CDR3 arises from other DNA sequences in this sample as well. The chain uses TRBV30 and TRBJ1-1; D is perhaps TRBD1 (5 bases). CDR3 length equals 13 residues. Trimming removed 3 bases from V and 1 base from J, with 9 bases in between. Germline assignment: CDR1 GTSNPN and CDR2 SVGIG (reference sequence). CDR3 region: CAWSIQENTEAFF. The CDR3 bases are TGTGCCTGGAGCATACAGGAGAACACTGAAGCTTTCTTT.

This clone was seen a single time. The chain couples TRBV6-5 to TRBJ2-5; D gene unclear. The J call is doubtful: the DNA matches TRBJ2-7 better. This CDR3 has 16 residues. Germline V gives CDR1 MNHEY, CDR2 SVGAGI. The CDR3 nucleotides are TGTGCCAGCAGTTACTCCCCAGCGCTGAGCTCCTACGAGCAGTACTTC. Protein sequence: CASSYSPALSSYEQYF.

V and J are TRBV5-4 and TRBJ2-1; TRBD2 matches at 13 bases. The CDR3 is made up of 16 amino acids. In germline, CDR1 is SGHNT, CDR2 YYREEE (reference sequence). Trimming cost V 1 base and J 5 bases; bases outside gene matches: 3. CDR3 protein: CASSLTSGGADNEQFF. The CDR3 region has the DNA TGTGCCAGCAGCTTGACTAGCGGGGGGGCGGACAATGAGCAGTTCTTC.

This clone was counted between two and nine times. J is TRBJ1-1 and V is TRBV10-2; D uncertain. With 0 bases removed from V and 13 bases from J, the gap between germline ends came to 15 bases. The CDR3 covers 13 residues. Germline V gene data show CDR1 as WSHSY and CDR2 as SAAADI. CDR3 bases: TGCGCCAGCAGTGAGTCTCGGACTCTACCGGGTTTCTTT. This gives the protein CASSESRTLPGFF.

The chain carries TRBV11-3 and TRBJ2-2; maybe TRBD1 (6 bases). With 2 bases removed from V and 4 bases from J, the gap between germline ends came to 14 bases. This CDR3 region has 16 residues. Germline CDR1 SGHNT, CDR2 YENEEA. The CDR3 loop is CASSLPRIGGTGELFF. CDR3 nucleotide sequence: TGTGCCAGCAGCTTACCAAGGATAGGGGGCACCGGGGAGCTGTTTTTT.

V usage is TRBV5-1 and J usage is TRBJ2-7; 8 bases agree with TRBD1. The germline CDR1 and CDR2 sequences are SGHRS and YFSETQ. Unmatched junction bases numbered 14, after V lost 4 bases and J lost 5 bases. The CDR3 contains 16 residues. The CDR3 reads CASSPRTGSTFHEQYF. CDR3 in DNA: TGCGCCAGCAGCCCACGGACAGGGTCCACGTTCCACGAGCAGTACTTC.